This is a list of T cell receptor beta chains from one sample in a study of cytomegalovirus exposure and HLA in healthy donors. Profiling relied on immunoSEQ multiplex PCR, and the TCRdb table lists in-frame clones only, not all of them. The sample gives about 120,000 clones, less than 10% of which show up once; approximately 6.6% is in the top ten. Sequencing was done on a sample of PBMCs. These receptors were taken from a middle-aged woman in good health and CMV-seropositive. The CDR3 runs from the conserved cysteine through the conserved F or W. Fields, in order: clone size, D gene, J gene, V gene, CDR3 protein, CDR3 DNA. The D gene is left open where the match is weak. Part of the rows lack a size; the others show once, few, many or a class for expanded clones.

>.|TRBD2|TRBJ2-2|TRBV29-1
CSVERTSEGKLFF
TGCAGCGTTGAAAGGACTAGCGAAGGGAAGCTGTTTTTT
>few|TRBD1|TRBJ2-7|TRBV4-1
CASSQGSDRGSYEQYF
TGCGCCAGCAGCCAAGGGTCGGACAGGGGCTCCTACGAGCAGTACTTC
>.|.|TRBJ1-2|TRBV5-5
CASSPSGYGYTF
TGTGCCAGCAGCCCGAGTGGCTATGGCTACACCTTC
>.|.|TRBJ2-2|TRBV4-1
CASTPRGGTNTGELFF
TGCGCCAGCACCCCTAGGGGGGGGACTAACACCGGGGAGCTGTTTTTT
>.|TRBD2|TRBJ2-2|TRBV4-1
CASSYHPLAGGPNTGELFF
TGCGCCAGCAGCTATCACCCTCTAGCGGGGGGGCCAAACACCGGGGAGCTGTTTTTT
>few|TRBD1|TRBJ2-7|TRBV6-6
CASTDNRGGSYEQYF
TGTGCCAGCACCGATAACAGGGGCGGCTCCTACGAGCAGTACTTC
>.|TRBD1|TRBJ2-3|TRBV5-1
CASSSGQAKDTQYF
TGCGCCAGCAGCTCAGGACAGGCTAAAGATACGCAGTATTTT
>.|TRBD1|TRBJ1-1|TRBV12-5
CASGPGQGYEAFF
TGTGCTAGTGGTCCGGGACAGGGTTATGAAGCTTTCTTT
>.|.|TRBJ2-7|TRBV6-1
CASRLGGVYEQYF
TGTGCCAGCAGGCTAGGGGGTGTCTACGAGCAGTACTTC
>.|TRBD1|TRBJ2-7|TRBV6-6
CASSSAKTGVYEQYF
TGTGCCAGCAGTTCAGCCAAGACAGGGGTCTACGAGCAGTACTTC
>.|.|TRBJ1-1|TRBV15
CATSRDLQGGGTEAFF
TGTGCCACCAGCAGAGATTTGCAAGGGGGGGGAACTGAAGCTTTCTTT
>few|.|TRBJ2-5|TRBV30
CAWSVRRGKETQYF
TGTGCCTGGAGTGTAAGACGGGGAAAAGAGACCCAGTACTTC
>.|.|TRBJ1-1|TRBV4-1
CASSQEGYREMRTEAFF
TGCGCCAGCAGCCAAGAGGGATACAGGGAAATGCGGACTGAAGCTTTCTTT
>.|TRBD1|TRBJ1-4|TRBV19
CASRGTDARGEKLFF
TGTGCCAGTAGAGGGACGGACGCCAGGGGGGAAAAACTGTTTTTT
>few|.|TRBJ1-5|TRBV19
CASTAGEVQPQHF
TGTGCCAGTACCGCGGGAGAGGTTCAGCCCCAGCATTTT
>many|.|TRBJ2-1|TRBV5-6
CASSRVHEQFF
TGTGCCAGCAGCCGGGTCCATGAGCAGTTCTTC
>.|.|TRBJ1-1|TRBV6-5
CASSSLRVMNTEAFF
TGTGCCAGCAGTTCTCTGAGGGTCATGAACACTGAAGCTTTCTTT
>.|.|TRBJ1-1|TRBV7-8
CASSTHWKGDTEAFF
TGTGCCAGCAGCACACACTGGAAAGGGGATACTGAAGCTTTCTTT
>.|TRBD1|TRBJ1-1|TRBV6-5
CASRRTGSNTEAFF
TGTGCCAGCAGAAGGACAGGGTCGAACACTGAAGCTTTCTTT
>.|.|TRBJ2-7|TRBV6-5
CASSYYRSSYEQYF
TGTGCCAGCAGTTACTACAGGTCCTCCTACGAGCAGTACTTC
>few|.|TRBJ2-7|TRBV6-5
CASSYSSYRSYEQYF
TGTGCCAGCAGTTACTCCAGTTATCGCTCCTACGAGCAGTACTTC
>few|TRBD2|TRBJ2-3|TRBV5-1
CASSLAAGGSTDTQYF
TGCGCCAGCAGCTTGGCAGCGGGGGGAAGCACAGATACGCAGTATTTT
>once|.|TRBJ1-2|TRBV29-1
CSVQVHPANYGYTF
TGCAGCGTTCAGGTCCATCCAGCTAACTATGGCTACACCTTC
>few|.|TRBJ2-6|TRBV10-2
CASSQNRVGANVLTF
TGCGCCAGCAGCCAAAACAGGGTTGGGGCCAACGTCCTGACTTTC
>.|TRBD1|TRBJ1-4|TRBV2
CASGRTGGREKLFF
TGTGCCAGCGGAAGGACAGGGGGCCGCGAAAAACTGTTTTTT
>few|TRBD1|TRBJ1-2|TRBV27
CASSLAQGSYGYTF
TGTGCCAGCAGTTTGGCACAGGGGAGCTATGGCTACACCTTC
>few|TRBD1|TRBJ2-7|TRBV29-1
CSVEEWGPDRGRYEQYF
TGCAGCGTTGAAGAGTGGGGGCCGGACAGGGGGAGGTACGAGCAGTACTTC
>.|.|TRBJ1-2|TRBV11-2
CASSLDLAHGYTF
TGTGCCAGCAGCTTAGATTTGGCCCATGGCTACACCTTC
>.|TRBD1|TRBJ2-5|TRBV15
CATSREGHRGETQYF
TGTGCCACCAGCAGAGAGGGACACAGGGGTGAGACCCAGTACTTC
>.|.|TRBJ1-2|TRBV4-2
CASSLDTSSSYGYTF
TGTGCCAGCAGCCTAGACACTTCATCTTCCTATGGCTACACCTTC
>.|.|TRBJ1-1|TRBV6-1
CASSAWAGMNTEAFF
TGTGCCAGCAGCGCCTGGGCAGGGATGAACACTGAAGCTTTCTTT
>.|TRBD1|TRBJ1-4|TRBV30
CAWNPGQGRRFEKLFF
TGTGCCTGGAATCCGGGACAGGGCCGAAGATTTGAAAAACTGTTTTTT
>.|TRBD1|TRBJ2-6|TRBV27
CASAPRPGQGAGANVLTF
TGTGCCAGCGCACCGCGCCCGGGACAGGGTGCTGGGGCCAACGTCCTGACTTTC
>.|.|TRBJ1-5|TRBV6-1
CASSEGGTPQPQHF
TGTGCCAGCAGTGAAGGCGGGACCCCCCAGCCCCAGCATTTT
>.|TRBD1|TRBJ1-2|TRBV19
CASTAGGYGYTF
TGTGCCAGTACCGCAGGGGGATATGGCTACACCTTC
>.|.|TRBJ1-4|TRBV2
CASSVRVEKLFF
TGTGCCAGCAGTGTCAGGGTTGAAAAACTGTTTTTT
>.|.|TRBJ2-1|TRBV9
CASSVGLEGDEQFF
TGTGCCAGCAGCGTAGGTCTAGAGGGGGATGAGCAGTTCTTC
>few|TRBD1|TRBJ1-2|TRBV5-5
CASSPRGQIYGYTF
TGTGCCAGCAGCCCCAGGGGACAGATCTATGGCTACACCTTC
>.|.|TRBJ1-1|TRBV6-5
CASSYGQGGVGEAFF
TGTGCCAGCAGTTACGGCCAGGGAGGGGTCGGTGAAGCTTTCTTT
>.|.|TRBJ2-7|TRBV5-1
CASSPQSGGPYEQYF
TGCGCCAGCAGCCCGCAGTCAGGGGGGCCCTACGAGCAGTACTTC
>few|TRBD1|TRBJ1-2|TRBV27
CASSLSGTGDYGYTF
TGTGCCAGCAGTTTATCTGGGACAGGCGACTATGGCTACACCTTC
>few|.|TRBJ1-1|TRBV29-1
CSGVGGSTEAFF
TGCAGCGGTGTGGGGGGAAGCACTGAAGCTTTCTTT
>.|TRBD1|TRBJ1-4|TRBV2
CAGSRQGAREKLFF
TGTGCCGGCAGTCGCCAGGGGGCGCGGGAAAAACTGTTTTTT
>.|.|TRBJ1-1|TRBV10-3
CAISVMTGEAFF
TGTGCCATCAGTGTCATGACGGGGGAAGCTTTCTTT
>.|TRBD1|TRBJ1-4|TRBV10-3
CAISESGQGAATNEKLFF
TGTGCCATCAGTGAGTCGGGACAGGGCGCGGCAACTAATGAAAAACTGTTTTTT
>.|TRBD1|TRBJ1-6|TRBV5-1
CASSFDRAGSPLHF
TGCGCCAGCAGCTTTGACAGGGCTGGTTCACCCCTCCACTTT